The source of this T cell receptor beta chain is a study of beta chain features in type 1 diabetes. This clone has only one observation. Its antigen remains unknown. Study results and limitations: Type 1 diabetes patients showed fewer insertions and more deletions at VDJ junctions.

The CDR3 covers 16 residues. Germline V gives CDR1 SGHRS, CDR2 YFSETQ. Trimming removed 3 bases from V and 2 bases from J; junction bases left unmatched: 4. Since all of the isolated RNA was reverse transcribed, expressed TCRB transcripts were what got sequenced. TCRdb's copy holds only in-frame clones and misses some; the assay was immunoSEQ multiplex PCR. This sample carries some 360,000 clones, about 19% of them seen once, and the ten largest clones take approximately 0.046%. The sequence was collected from a woman between 18 and 29 years old in good health. Specimen: naive CD4+ T cells from blood. The chain links TRBV5-1 to TRBJ2-5; 13 bases match TRBD2. DNA of the CDR3: TGCGCCAGCAGCTGGGGGACTAGCGGGGAGCAAGAGACCCAGTACTTC. This gives the protein CASSWGTSGEQETQYF.